The 16 T cell receptor beta chains below were found in one sample sequenced in a study of tissue T cells after allogeneic stem cell transplantation. Produced via immunoSEQ multiplex PCR; TCRdb's table is partial and in-frame only. In the table there are more than 7,000 clones, roughly 50% of which are singletons. Source: tissue from the jejunum, taken at autopsy. All receptors derive from an older female donor with lung cancer.

This clone was seen only a few times. The V call is TRBV20-1, the J call TRBJ2-7; D is uncertain. The CDR3 extends over 12 amino acids. Germline lookup yields CDR1 DFQATT and CDR2 SNEGSKA (reference sequence). Trimming left V 3 bases short and J 7 bases short, with 13 bases between. The CDR3 region has the DNA TGCAGTGCTAGTTGGCTTCCTCCAGAGCAGTACTTC. Translating gives CSASWLPPEQYF.

The chain links TRBV3-1 (or the pseudogene TRBV3-2) to TRBJ1-2; 7 bases match TRBD1. Germline V gene data show CDR1 as LGHDT and CDR2 as YNNKEL (reference sequence). The CDR3 extends over 12 amino acids. The J segment lost 7 bases and the V segment lost 5 bases, leaving 4 bases of the junction unmatched. The CDR3 DNA reads as TGTGCCAGCAGCTTCCGACAGGGTGGCTACACCTTC. Encoded protein: CASSFRQGGYTF.

This clone is classed as medium-sized (0.01 to 0.1%). The genes are TRBV7-2 and TRBJ1-6; TRBD1 matches at 7 bases. The germline V gene has CDR1 SGHTA and CDR2 FQGNSA. This CDR3 has 15 amino acids. V was pared by 4 bases and J by 7 bases, with 7 bases of the junction left unmatched. The CDR3 protein is CASSYQPGQNSPLHF. CDR3 nucleotides: TGTGCCAGCAGCTACCAACCGGGACAGAATTCACCCCTCCACTTT.

The chain couples TRBV5-1 to TRBJ1-2; TRBD1 is a possible D gene (6 bases). The V end lost 4 bases, the J end lost 4 bases, and 23 bases lay between the germline ends. The CDR3 loop spans 17 amino acids. From germline, CDR1 is SGHRS and CDR2 YFSETQ. The CDR3: CASSSAGGPTGAYGYTF. DNA of the CDR3: TGCGCCAGCAGCAGCGCCGGGGGGCCCACGGGAGCCTATGGCTACACCTTC.

This clone was counted only a few times. This sequence joins TRBV7-2 and TRBJ2-7; D may be TRBD2 (6 bases). From germline, CDR1 is SGHTA and CDR2 FQGNSA. V dropped 1 base and J dropped 2 bases, with 18 bases sitting between them. The CDR3 length is 17 residues. The CDR3 spells CASSLGAAAGTPYEQYF. For the CDR3, the DNA is TGTGCCAGCAGCTTAGGGGCTGCGGCGGGGACCCCCTACGAGCAGTACTTC.

The chain has TRBV5-5 and TRBJ1-2; 9 nucleotides match TRBD1. CDR1 and CDR2 from the germline V gene are SGHKS and YYEKEE (reference sequence). This CDR3 has 13 amino acids. The trim removed 2 bases at V and 8 bases at J, leaving 4 bases unmatched. Here the CDR3 reads CASSFRTGEGYTF. The DNA of the CDR3 is TGTGCCAGCAGCTTCAGGACAGGGGAGGGCTACACCTTC.

This sequence joins TRBV27 and TRBJ2-7, with D possibly TRBD1 on 6 matching bases. The V end lost 5 bases, the J end lost 2 bases, and 10 bases lay between the germline ends. Germline values: CDR1 MNHEY, CDR2 SMNVEV (reference sequence). This CDR3 contains 13 residues. This CDR3 reads CASSPPGAYEQYF. As DNA, the CDR3 is TGTGCCAGCAGTCCCCCAGGGGCCTACGAGCAGTACTTC.

V gene TRBV9 combines with J gene TRBJ2-1; unclear D gene. This CDR3 is built from 15 residues. Germline assignment: CDR1 SGDLS and CDR2 YYNGEE. Trimming removed 0 bases from V and 2 bases from J, with 9 bases in between. The DNA for the CDR3 is TGTGCCAGCAGCGTAGCTTACGACCCCTACAATGAGCAGTTCTTC. Translated, it gives CASSVAYDPYNEQFF.

This clone is classed as medium-sized. This chain connects TRBV11-2 to TRBJ2-5; 8 bases map to TRBD2. Trimming cost V 4 bases and J 5 bases; bases outside gene matches: 9. The CDR3 runs 15 residues. Germline V gene sequence: CDR1 SGHAT, CDR2 FQNNGV. The CDR3 protein is CASSSGAGAVETQYF. For the CDR3, the DNA is TGTGCCAGCAGCTCTGGAGCGGGAGCCGTGGAGACCCAGTACTTC.

This sequence joins TRBV7-3 and TRBJ2-6, with no clear D. The CDR3 has 13 residues. Germline CDR1 reads SGHTA; CDR2 reads FQGTGA. The V end was cut by 0 bases, the J end by 4 bases, with 1 base between. The CDR3 loop reads CASSLTGANVLTF. The CDR3 DNA follows: TGTGCCAGCAGCTTAACCGGGGCCAACGTCCTGACTTTC. The variable domain in full, completed from reference TRBV7-3 and TRBJ2-6, reads GAGVSQTPSNKVTEKGKYVELRCDPISGHTALYWYRQSLGQGPEFLIYFQGTGAADDSGLPNDRFFAVRPEGSVSTLKIQRTERGDSAVYLCASSLTGANVLTFGAGSRLTVL.

The chain employs TRBV28 and TRBJ2-7, with D possibly being TRBD1 (6 bases). This CDR3 region has 16 residues. In germline, CDR1 is MDHEN, CDR2 SYDVKM. V dropped 2 bases and J dropped 1 base, with 15 bases sitting between them. This CDR3 is CASSLASGALSYEQYF. The DNA of the CDR3 is TGTGCCAGCAGTTTAGCGTCAGGGGCGCTATCCTACGAGCAGTACTTC.

By share of the sample, this clone is hyperexpanded (1% or more). This chain connects TRBV7-2 to TRBJ1-4; 10 nucleotides align to TRBD1. The ends lost 3 bases at V and 5 bases at J; junction bases unmatched: 0. Germline CDR1 is SGHTA and CDR2 is FQGNSA. This CDR3 region has 14 residues. The CDR3: CASSLGQGNEKLFF. The CDR3, as DNA: TGTGCCAGCAGCTTGGGACAGGGGAATGAAAAACTGTTTTTT.

The rearrangement uses TRBV7-2 and TRBJ2-3, with 10 bases that match TRBD2. Germline CDR1 is SGHTA and CDR2 is FQGNSA. The CDR3 runs to 18 residues. J gave up 2 bases and V 2 bases, and 10 bases lay outside the gene matches. The chain's CDR3 is CASSLTSSGGGYTDTQYF. The CDR3 DNA follows: TGTGCCAGCAGCTTAACTTCTAGCGGGGGAGGATACACAGATACGCAGTATTTT.

V usage is TRBV7-3 and J usage is TRBJ1-1; D not certain. V gave up 1 base and J gave up 4 bases, with 10 bases separating them. This CDR3 is 14 amino acids long. CDR1 SGHTA and CDR2 FQGTGA come from the germline V gene. CDR3 loop: CASSLRFGTTEAFF. The CDR3 DNA follows: TGTGCCAGCAGCTTAAGGTTCGGAACCACTGAAGCTTTCTTT.

CDR3 DNA: TGCGCCAGCAGCCAAGATTTAATCAGGGGGCGAAGTAATTCACCCCTCCACTTT. Protein: CASSQDLIRGRSNSPLHF. The chain combines TRBV4-3 with TRBJ1-6, with 8 bases lining up with TRBD1. The germline V gene encodes CDR1 LGHNA and CDR2 YSLEER. The CDR3 covers 18 residues. V gave up 0 bases and J gave up 6 bases; unmatched junction bases: 10.

The V and J genes are TRBV5-1 and TRBJ1-1; D gene ambiguous. The CDR3 has 16 residues. Germline CDR1 is SGHRS and CDR2 is YFSETQ. The V end was cut by 0 bases, the J end by 0 bases, with 12 bases between. The CDR3, as DNA: TGCGCCAGCAGCTTGGTATCCCCGGGTATGAACACTGAAGCTTTCTTT. Translated, it gives CASSLVSPGMNTEAFF.